This T cell receptor beta chain was obtained from a study of CD8 T cells in ankylosing spondylitis (dated by TCRdb to about 2017). Broadly, across the study: The study profiled T cell receptor beta repertoires in healthy donors and ankylosing spondylitis patients to find disease-linked TCR variants. In total, the full study cohort was made up of 85 to 140 healthy donors and 20 to 25 ankylosing spondylitis patients. Peripheral blood was sampled, and synovial fluid was additionally collected from ankylosing spondylitis patients. Study-wide findings and limitations: In peripheral blood, the disease-linked clones were found at relatively low frequencies and had a CD8+ phenotype. A TCR beta motif made up of several highly homologous amino acid variants appeared to be characteristic of blood from ankylosing spondylitis patients. Some of the motif variants had been reported before in the synovial fluid and blood of reactive arthritis patients, a finding that suggests common disease-initiation mechanisms. The disease-linked clones were reported as significantly enriched in matched synovial fluid samples from ankylosing spondylitis patients.

Sequencer: Illumina HiSeq 2500. Quantitative 5'-RACE with molecular barcodes was used to prepare TCR beta libraries. As for the authors' bioinformatics: A new computational method based on a probabilistic model of VDJ rearrangement was used to identify disease-linked TCR variants. In TCRdb, the public reads were trimmed at Q25 with fastp and aligned with MiXCR, with productive beta chains retained. CDR3 protein duplicates are merged, each entry listing the most common genes and DNA. V and J calls and clone size were set by TCRdb, not the authors. The sample table lists approximately 290,000 distinct CDR3 sequences, roughly 20% of them with a count of one. The ten largest clones add up to about 4% of the sample. At least ten counts were recorded for this clonotype. What antigen it recognizes has not been identified. No qualities accompany the bases; no much larger clone lies one base away. V is pared back by 4 bases and J by 1 base, with 7 bases lying between the germline termini. The CDR3 starts with the cysteine, ends with the phenylalanine, and has 12 residues. Just the 36-base CDR3 DNA is kept, in frame starting at base 1. Sequences SQVTM (CDR1) and ANQGSEA (CDR2) are obtained from the germline V gene.

The source of this sequence is a female donor with ankylosing spondylitis or in good health (not recorded which). The sequenced material came from blood, either unsorted or a sorted T cell fraction (not recorded which). Here the chain combines TRBV29-1 and TRBJ2-5; too little of a D gene remains to name it. The encoded CDR3 is CSVAFPQETQYF. The DNA sequence is TGCAGCGTTGCCTTCCCCCAAGAGACCCAGTACTTC.